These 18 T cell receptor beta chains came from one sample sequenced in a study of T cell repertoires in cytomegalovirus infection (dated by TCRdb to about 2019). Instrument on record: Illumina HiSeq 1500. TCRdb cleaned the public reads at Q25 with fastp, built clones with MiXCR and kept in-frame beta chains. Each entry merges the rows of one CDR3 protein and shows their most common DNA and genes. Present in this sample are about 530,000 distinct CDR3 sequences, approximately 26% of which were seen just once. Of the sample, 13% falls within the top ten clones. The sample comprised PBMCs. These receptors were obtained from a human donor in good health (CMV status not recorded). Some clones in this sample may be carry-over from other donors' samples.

CDR3 residues: CASSSRTSGREDTQYF. The CDR3 bases are TGTGCCAGCAGTTCCCGGACTAGCGGGAGAGAGGATACGCAGTATTTT. The V call is TRBV27, the J call TRBJ2-3; 13 positions match TRBD2. The CDR3 loop spans 16 amino acids. V shed 4 bases, J shed 6 bases, and the junction held 7 bases outside the gene matches. CDR1 MNHEY and CDR2 SMNVEV come from the germline V gene (reference sequence).

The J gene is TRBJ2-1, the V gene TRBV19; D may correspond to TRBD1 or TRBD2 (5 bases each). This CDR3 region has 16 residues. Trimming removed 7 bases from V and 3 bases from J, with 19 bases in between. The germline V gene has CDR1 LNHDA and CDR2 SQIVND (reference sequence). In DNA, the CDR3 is TGTGCCAGTACCCAGACGAGGGGTTTTGTCTACAATGAGCAGTTCTTC. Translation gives CASTQTRGFVYNEQFF.

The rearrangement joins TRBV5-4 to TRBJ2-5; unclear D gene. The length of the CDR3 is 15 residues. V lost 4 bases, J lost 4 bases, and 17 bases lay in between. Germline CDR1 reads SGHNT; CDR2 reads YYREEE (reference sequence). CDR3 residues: CASSDRRRSGETQYF. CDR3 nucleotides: TGTGCCAGCAGCGATCGCCGACGGTCCGGAGAGACCCAGTACTTC. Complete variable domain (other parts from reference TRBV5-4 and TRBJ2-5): ETGVTQSPTHLIKTRGQQVTLRCSSQSGHNTVSWYQQALGQGPQFIFQYYREEENGRGNFPPRFSGLQFPNYSSELNVNALELDDSALYLCASSDRRRSGETQYFGPGTRLLVL.

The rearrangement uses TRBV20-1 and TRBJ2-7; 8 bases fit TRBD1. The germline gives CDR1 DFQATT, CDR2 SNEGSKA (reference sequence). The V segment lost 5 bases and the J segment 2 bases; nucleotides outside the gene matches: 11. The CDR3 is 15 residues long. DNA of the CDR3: TGCAGTGCTGCGACCATGGGACAGGCGGCCTACGAGCAGTACTTC. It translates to CSAATMGQAAYEQYF.

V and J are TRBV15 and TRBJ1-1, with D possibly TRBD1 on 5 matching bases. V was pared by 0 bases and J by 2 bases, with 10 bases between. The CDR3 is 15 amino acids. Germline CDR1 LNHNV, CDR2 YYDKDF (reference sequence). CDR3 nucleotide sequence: TGTGCCACCAGCAGAGACCTAGACAGCAACACTGAAGCTTTCTTT. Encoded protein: CATSRDLDSNTEAFF.

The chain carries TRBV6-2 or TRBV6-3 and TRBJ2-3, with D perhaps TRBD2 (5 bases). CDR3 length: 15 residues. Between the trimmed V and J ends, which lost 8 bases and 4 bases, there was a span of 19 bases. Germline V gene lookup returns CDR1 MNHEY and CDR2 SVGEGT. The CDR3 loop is CASLSGPPRPDTQYF. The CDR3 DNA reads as TGTGCCAGCCTCAGCGGACCTCCGAGACCAGATACGCAGTATTTT.

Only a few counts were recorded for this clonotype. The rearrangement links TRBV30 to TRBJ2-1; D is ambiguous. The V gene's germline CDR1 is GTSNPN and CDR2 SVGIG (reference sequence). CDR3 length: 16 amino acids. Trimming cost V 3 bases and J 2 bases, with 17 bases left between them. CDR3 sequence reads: CAWRGLMIAAYNEQFF. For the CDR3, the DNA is TGTGCCTGGAGGGGCTTGATGATCGCTGCCTACAATGAGCAGTTCTTC.

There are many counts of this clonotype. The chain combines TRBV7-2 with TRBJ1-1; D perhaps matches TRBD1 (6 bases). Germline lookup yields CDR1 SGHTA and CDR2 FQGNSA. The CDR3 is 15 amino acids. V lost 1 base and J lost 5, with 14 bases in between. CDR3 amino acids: CASSLVVPQGTEAFF. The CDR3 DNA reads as TGTGCCAGCAGCTTAGTGGTCCCCCAGGGGACTGAAGCTTTCTTT.

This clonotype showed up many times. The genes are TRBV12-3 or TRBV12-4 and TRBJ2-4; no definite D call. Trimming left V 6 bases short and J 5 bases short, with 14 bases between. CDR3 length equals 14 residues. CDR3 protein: CASSPSGRENIQYF. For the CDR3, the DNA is TGTGCCAGCAGCCCGAGTGGACGGGAAAACATTCAGTACTTC.

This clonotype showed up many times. The CDR3 region is CASSLAPGQGMFF. CDR3 nucleotide sequence: TGTGCCAGCAGCTTAGCCCCCGGACAGGGAATGTTCTTC. The V and J genes are TRBV7-2 and TRBJ2-1, with 8 bases aligning to TRBD1. Germline-derived CDR1 and CDR2 are SGHTA and FQGNSA. The J segment lost 15 bases and the V segment lost 0 bases, leaving 7 bases of the junction unmatched. The CDR3 extends over 13 amino acids.

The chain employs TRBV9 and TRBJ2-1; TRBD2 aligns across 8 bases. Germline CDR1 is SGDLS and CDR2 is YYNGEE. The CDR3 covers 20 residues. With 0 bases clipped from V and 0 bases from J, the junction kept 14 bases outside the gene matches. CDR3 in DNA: TGTGCCAGCAGCGTAGTTCGAAGCGGGAGATTGGAAGGCTCCTACAATGAGCAGTTCTTC. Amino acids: CASSVVRSGRLEGSYNEQFF.

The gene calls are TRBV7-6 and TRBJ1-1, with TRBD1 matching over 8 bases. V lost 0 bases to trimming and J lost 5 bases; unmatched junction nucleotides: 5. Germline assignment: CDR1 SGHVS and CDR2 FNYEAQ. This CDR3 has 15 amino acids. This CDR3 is CASSLAQGARTEAFF. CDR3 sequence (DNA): TGTGCCAGCAGCTTAGCGCAGGGGGCAAGAACTGAAGCTTTCTTT.

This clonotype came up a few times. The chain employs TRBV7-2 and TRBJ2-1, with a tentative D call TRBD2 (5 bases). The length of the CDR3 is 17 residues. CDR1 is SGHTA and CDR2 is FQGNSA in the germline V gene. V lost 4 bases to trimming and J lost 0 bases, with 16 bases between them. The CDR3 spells CASSSRPPAASYNEQFF. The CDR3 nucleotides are TGTGCCAGCAGCTCCCGGCCGCCAGCGGCCTCCTACAATGAGCAGTTCTTC. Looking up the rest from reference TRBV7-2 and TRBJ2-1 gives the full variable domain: GAGVSQSPSNKVTEKGKDVELRCDPISGHTALYWYRQSLGQGLEFLIYFQGNSAPDKSGLPSDRFSAERTGGSVSTLTIQRTQQEDSAVYLCASSSRPPAASYNEQFFGPGTRLTVL.

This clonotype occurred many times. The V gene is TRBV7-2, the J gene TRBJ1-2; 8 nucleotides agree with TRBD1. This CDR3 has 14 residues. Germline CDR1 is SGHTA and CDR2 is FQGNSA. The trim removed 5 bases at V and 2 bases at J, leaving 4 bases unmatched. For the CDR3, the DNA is TGTGCCAGCAGCGCAGGGGGCGCGAACTATGGCTACACCTTC. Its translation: CASSAGGANYGYTF.

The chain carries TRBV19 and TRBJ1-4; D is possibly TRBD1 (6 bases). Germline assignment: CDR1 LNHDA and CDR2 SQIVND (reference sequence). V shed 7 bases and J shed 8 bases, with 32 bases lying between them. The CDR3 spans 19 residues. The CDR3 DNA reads TGTGCCAGTACCCGGGGACAAGGACGAGGGGCTAGAATAGGGGAAAAACTGTTTTTT. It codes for CASTRGQGRGARIGEKLFF.

CDR3 nucleotides: TGCAGTGCTAGCGGACTAGCGGAAAATGAGCAGTTCTTC. This gives the protein CSASGLAENEQFF. The V gene is TRBV20-1, the J gene TRBJ2-1; 10 bases match TRBD2. Trimming cost V 3 bases and J 7 bases; bases outside gene matches: 3. Germline CDR1 and CDR2: DFQATT and SNEGSKA (reference sequence). CDR3 length: 13 amino acids.

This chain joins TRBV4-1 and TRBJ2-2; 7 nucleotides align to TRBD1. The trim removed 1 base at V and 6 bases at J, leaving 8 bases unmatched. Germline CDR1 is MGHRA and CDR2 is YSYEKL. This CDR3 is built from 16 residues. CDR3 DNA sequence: TGCGCCAGCAGCCAAGGACAGGGTCTTTTCTCCGGGGAGCTGTTTTTT. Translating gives CASSQGQGLFSGELFF.

CDR3 residues: CSVDRFGREFQETQYF. CDR3 nucleotide sequence: TGCAGCGTTGATCGGTTTGGCAGGGAGTTCCAGGAGACCCAGTACTTC. This sequence joins TRBV29-1 and TRBJ2-5; D may match TRBD1 or TRBD2 (5 bases each). V gave up 3 bases and J gave up 5 bases, with 22 bases separating them. Germline V gives CDR1 SQVTM, CDR2 ANQGSEA. The CDR3 covers 16 residues.